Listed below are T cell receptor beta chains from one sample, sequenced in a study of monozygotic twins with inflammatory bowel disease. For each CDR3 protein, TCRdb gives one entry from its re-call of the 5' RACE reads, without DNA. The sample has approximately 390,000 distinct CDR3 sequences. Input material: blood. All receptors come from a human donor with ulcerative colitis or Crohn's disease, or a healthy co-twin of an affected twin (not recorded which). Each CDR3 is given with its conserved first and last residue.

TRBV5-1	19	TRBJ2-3	CASSLPTGVGGGLADTQYF
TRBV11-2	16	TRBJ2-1	CASSGGLAGPRYEQFF
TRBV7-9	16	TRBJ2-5	CASSLGFSRLQETQYF
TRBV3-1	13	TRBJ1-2	CASSQTLYYGYTF
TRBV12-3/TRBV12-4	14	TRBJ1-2	CASTMTGLPSGYTF
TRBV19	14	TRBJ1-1	CASKAGSANTEAFF
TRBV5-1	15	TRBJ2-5	CASSLPLSTTETQYF
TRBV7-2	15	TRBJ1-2	CASTPLDSSNYGYTF
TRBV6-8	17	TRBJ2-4	CASSLGAGKVAKNIQYF
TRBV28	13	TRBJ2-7	CASRLLWSDKQYF
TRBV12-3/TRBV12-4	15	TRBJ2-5	CASSLGQVYQETQYF
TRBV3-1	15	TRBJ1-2	CASSQENSRAGGYTF
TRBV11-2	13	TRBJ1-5	CASSPTGEQPQHF
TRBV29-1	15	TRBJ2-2	CSVDRLAGGDGELFF
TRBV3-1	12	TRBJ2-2	CASRRGTGELFF
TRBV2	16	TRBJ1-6	CASSDARSSYNSPLHF
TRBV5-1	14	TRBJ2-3	CASSSRQGTDTQYF
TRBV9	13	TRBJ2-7	CASSETGTYEQYF
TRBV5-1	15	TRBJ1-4	CASSRLGTTNEKLFF
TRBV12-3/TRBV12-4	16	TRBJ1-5	CASSLGGGSVHQPQHF
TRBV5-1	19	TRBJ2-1	CASSLRTGLAGGPNNEQFF
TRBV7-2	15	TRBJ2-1	CASSLAGMTYNEQFF
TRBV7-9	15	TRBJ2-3	CASSLGGNSTDTQYF
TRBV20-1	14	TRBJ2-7	CSARGAGPNYEQYF